This T cell receptor (beta chain) originates from a study of blood T cell repertoires in COVID-19. On the study more broadly: Sites across the United States, Italy and Spain contributed samples from acute and convalescent COVID-19. The cDNA or gDNA used as material had been derived from T cells, B-cell-depleted T cells, or PBMCs.

Original data processing: Using reference gene primer amplification, nucleated cell counts were estimated. TCRdb keeps only in-frame clones here, not all; method: immunoSEQ multiplex PCR. V, J and clone size derive from that table, while D and trimming were established from the DNA sequence. Here the sample spans roughly 70,000 clones, about 80% being singletons. V trimming: 0 bases; J trimming: 4 bases; junction bases outside the gene matches: 9. CDR3 length: 16 amino acids. The germline V gene encodes CDR1 LGHNA and CDR2 YNFKEQ. This clone was seen more than once but under ten times. The sequence was collected from a human donor in a cohort sampled during active COVID-19. The V and J genes are TRBV4-2 and TRBJ2-7; 7 bases are shared with TRBD1. The sequencing sample was made of peripheral blood. In DNA, the CDR3 is TGTGCCAGCAGCCAAGAGCTCGGGACAGACCTATACGAGCAGTACTTC. Its protein product is CASSQELGTDLYEQYF.